This T cell receptor (beta chain) was identified in a study of blood T cell repertoires in COVID-19. This table comes from immunoSEQ multiplex PCR, and its TCRdb copy is limited to in-frame clones, with some not included. The table lists around 64,000 clones, less than 90% of them singletons. Germline V gene lookup returns CDR1 SGHTA and CDR2 FQGNSA. This CDR3 has 16 amino acids. The junction had 10 bases not matched to a gene; V was cut back by 1 base and J by 10 bases. This receptor was taken from a man aged 80 or over in a cohort sampled during active COVID-19. V usage is TRBV7-2 and J usage is TRBJ2-1; 10 nucleotides agree with TRBD2. Input material: peripheral blood. The CDR3 here is CASSLEVLAGAGEQFF. The CDR3 bases are TGTGCCAGCAGCTTAGAGGTTCTAGCGGGGGCAGGAGAGCAGTTCTTC.